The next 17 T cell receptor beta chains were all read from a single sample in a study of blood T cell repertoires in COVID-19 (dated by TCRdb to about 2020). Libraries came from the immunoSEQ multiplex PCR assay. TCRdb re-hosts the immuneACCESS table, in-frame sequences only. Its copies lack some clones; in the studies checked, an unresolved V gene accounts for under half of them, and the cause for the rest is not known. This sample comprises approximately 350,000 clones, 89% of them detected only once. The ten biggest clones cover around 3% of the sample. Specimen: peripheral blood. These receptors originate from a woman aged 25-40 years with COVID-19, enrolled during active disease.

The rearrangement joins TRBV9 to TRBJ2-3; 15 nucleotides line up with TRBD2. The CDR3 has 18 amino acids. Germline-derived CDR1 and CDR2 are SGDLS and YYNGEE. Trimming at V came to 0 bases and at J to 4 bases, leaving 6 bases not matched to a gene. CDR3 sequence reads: CASSVGLGLAGGPDTQYF. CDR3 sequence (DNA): TGTGCCAGCAGCGTAGGTCTAGGACTAGCGGGGGGGCCAGATACGCAGTATTTT.

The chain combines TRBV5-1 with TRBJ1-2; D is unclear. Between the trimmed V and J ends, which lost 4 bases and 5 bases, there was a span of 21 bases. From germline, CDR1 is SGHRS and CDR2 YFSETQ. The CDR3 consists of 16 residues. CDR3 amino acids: CASSPYPIDKTYGYTF. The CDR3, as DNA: TGCGCCAGCAGCCCCTACCCGATTGACAAGACGTATGGCTACACCTTC.

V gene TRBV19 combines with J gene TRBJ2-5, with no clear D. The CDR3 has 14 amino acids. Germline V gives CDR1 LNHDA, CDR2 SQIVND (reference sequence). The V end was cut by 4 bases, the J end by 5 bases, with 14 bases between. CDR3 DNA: TGTGCCAGTAGTACTATGAGCTCTGGTGAGACCCAGTACTTC. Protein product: CASSTMSSGETQYF.

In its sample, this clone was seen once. CDR3 in DNA: TGCGCCAGCAGCCAAGATGGGGCTCTGGAGCCCCAGCATTTT. Translated: CASSQDGALEPQHF. The chain combines TRBV4-3 with TRBJ1-5; D may be TRBD1 (5 bases). The CDR3 is 14 amino acids. V lost 0 bases and J lost 8, with 11 bases in between. Per germline, CDR1 LGHNA and CDR2 YSLEER.

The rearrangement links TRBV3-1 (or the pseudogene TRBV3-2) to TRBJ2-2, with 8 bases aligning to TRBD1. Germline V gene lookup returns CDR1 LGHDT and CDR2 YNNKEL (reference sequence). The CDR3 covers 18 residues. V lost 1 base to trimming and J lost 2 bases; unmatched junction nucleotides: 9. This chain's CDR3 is CASSQVPLGQGNTGELFF. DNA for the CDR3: TGTGCCAGCAGCCAAGTACCCCTAGGACAGGGCAACACCGGGGAGCTGTTTTTT.

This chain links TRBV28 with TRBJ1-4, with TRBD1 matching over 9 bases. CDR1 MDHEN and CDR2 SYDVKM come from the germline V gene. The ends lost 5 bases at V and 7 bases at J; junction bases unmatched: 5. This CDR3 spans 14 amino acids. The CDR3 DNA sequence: TGTGCCAGCAGTGCGACAGGGGGTAGTGAAAAACTGTTTTTT. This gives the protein CASSATGGSEKLFF.

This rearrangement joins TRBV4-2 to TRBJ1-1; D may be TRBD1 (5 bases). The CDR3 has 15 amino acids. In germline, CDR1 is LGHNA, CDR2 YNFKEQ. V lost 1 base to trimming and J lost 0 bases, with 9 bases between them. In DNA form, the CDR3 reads TGTGCCAGCAGCCAAGCGGACACAATGAACACTGAAGCTTTCTTT. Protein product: CASSQADTMNTEAFF.

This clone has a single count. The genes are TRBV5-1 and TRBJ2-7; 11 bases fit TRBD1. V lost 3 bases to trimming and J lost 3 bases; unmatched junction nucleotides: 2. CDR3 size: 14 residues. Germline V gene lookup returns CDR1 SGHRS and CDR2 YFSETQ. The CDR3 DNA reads TGCGCCAGCAGCTGGGACAGGGGGGACTACGAGCAGTACTTC. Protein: CASSWDRGDYEQYF.

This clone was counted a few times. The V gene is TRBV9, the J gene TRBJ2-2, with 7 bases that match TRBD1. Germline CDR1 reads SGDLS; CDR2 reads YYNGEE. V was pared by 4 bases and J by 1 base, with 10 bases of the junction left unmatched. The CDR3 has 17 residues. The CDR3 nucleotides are TGTGCCAGCAGCCCAACCCCCGGGACAGTGAACACCGGGGAGCTGTTTTTT. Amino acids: CASSPTPGTVNTGELFF.

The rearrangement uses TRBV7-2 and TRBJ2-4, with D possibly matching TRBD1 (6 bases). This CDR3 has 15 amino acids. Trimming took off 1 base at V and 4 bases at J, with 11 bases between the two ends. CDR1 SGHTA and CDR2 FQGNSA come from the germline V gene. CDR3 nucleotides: TGTGCCAGCAGCTTAGAGGGGACAACTAAAAACATTCAGTACTTC. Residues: CASSLEGTTKNIQYF.

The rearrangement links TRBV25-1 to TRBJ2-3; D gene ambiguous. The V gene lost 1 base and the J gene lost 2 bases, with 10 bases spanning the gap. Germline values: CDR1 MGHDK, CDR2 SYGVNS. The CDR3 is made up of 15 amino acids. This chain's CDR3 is CASSEFHSLTDTQYF. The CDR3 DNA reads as TGTGCCAGCAGTGAATTTCATAGTCTCACAGATACGCAGTATTTT.

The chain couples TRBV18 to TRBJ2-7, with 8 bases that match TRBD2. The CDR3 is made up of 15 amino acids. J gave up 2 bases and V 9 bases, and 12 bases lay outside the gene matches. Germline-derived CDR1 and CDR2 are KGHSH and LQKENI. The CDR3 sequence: CARLSGSKNPYEQYV. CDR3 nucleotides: TGTGCCAGGCTGAGCGGGAGCAAAAACCCCTACGAGCAGTACGTC.

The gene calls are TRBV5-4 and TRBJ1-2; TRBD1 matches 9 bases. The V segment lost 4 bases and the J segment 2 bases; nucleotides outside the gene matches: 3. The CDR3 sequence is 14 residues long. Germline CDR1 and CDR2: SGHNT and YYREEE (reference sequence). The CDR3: CASSQTGGNYGYTF. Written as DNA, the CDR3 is TGTGCCAGCAGCCAAACAGGGGGCAACTATGGCTACACCTTC.

CDR3 protein: CASSYQQGQGETQYF. The CDR3, as DNA: TGTGCCAGCAGTTACCAGCAGGGTCAGGGAGAGACCCAGTACTTC. V is TRBV6-6 and J is TRBJ2-5; possible D gene TRBD1, 5 bases. The V end lost 2 bases, the J end lost 4 bases, and 14 bases lay between the germline ends. The length of the CDR3 is 15 residues. CDR1 and CDR2 (germline): MNHNY, SVGAGI (reference sequence).

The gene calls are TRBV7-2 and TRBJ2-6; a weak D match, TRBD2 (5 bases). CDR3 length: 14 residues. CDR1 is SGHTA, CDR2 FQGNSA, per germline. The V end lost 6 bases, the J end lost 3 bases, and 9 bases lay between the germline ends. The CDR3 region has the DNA TGTGCCAGCAGGGTAGGAGGTGGGGCCAACGTCCTGACTTTC. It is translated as CASRVGGGANVLTF.

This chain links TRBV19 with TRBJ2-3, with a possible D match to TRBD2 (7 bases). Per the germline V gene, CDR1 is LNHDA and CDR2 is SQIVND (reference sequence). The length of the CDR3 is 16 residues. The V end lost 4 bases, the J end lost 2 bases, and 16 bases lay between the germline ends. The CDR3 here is CASSTLRGGATDTQYF. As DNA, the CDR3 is TGTGCCAGTAGTACACTACGAGGGGGGGCCACAGATACGCAGTATTTT.

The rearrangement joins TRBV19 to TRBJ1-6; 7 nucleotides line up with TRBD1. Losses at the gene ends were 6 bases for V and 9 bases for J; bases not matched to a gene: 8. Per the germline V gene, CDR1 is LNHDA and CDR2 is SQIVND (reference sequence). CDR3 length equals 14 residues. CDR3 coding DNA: TGTGCCAGTAGAACGACAGGGTCGCTTTCACCCCTCCACTTT. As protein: CASRTTGSLSPLHF. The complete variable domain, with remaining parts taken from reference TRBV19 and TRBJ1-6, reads DGGITQSPKYLFRKEGQNVTLSCEQNLNHDAMYWYRQDPGQGLRLIYYSQIVNDFQKGDIAEGYSVSREKKESFPLTVTSAQKNPTAFYLCASRTTGSLSPLHFGNGTRLTVT.